These 10 T cell receptor beta chains were sequenced from one sample in a study of control samples from healthy donors and cancer patients. Clones were sequenced by immunoSEQ multiplex PCR, and TCRdb holds only the in-frame ones, with some missing. Of roughly 30,000 clones in the sample, 70% to 90% were seen once. The material sequenced was formalin-fixed, paraffin-embedded tissue. Receptors originate from a female donor with melanoma.

The chain joins TRBV1 to TRBJ2-5. TRBV1 is labeled a pseudogene. The CDR3 length is 14 residues. DNA of the CDR3: TGCACCAGGTTCGTCGGCCTTCGCAAAGAGACCCAGTACTTC. Translated, it gives CTRFVGLRKETQYF.

The chain carries TRBV27 and TRBJ2-5, with 14 bases matching TRBD2. The germline V gene encodes CDR1 MNHEY and CDR2 SMNVEV (reference sequence). The CDR3 runs to 12 residues. J lost 10 bases, V lost 9 bases, and 4 bases had no gene match. CDR3 DNA: TGTGCCAGTGGGACTAGCGGGGGCTTCCAGTACTTC. Translated, it gives CASGTSGGFQYF.

J is TRBJ1-2 and V is TRBV4-3, with TRBD1 identical over 8 bases. Germline CDR1 reads LGHNA; CDR2 reads YSLEER. The V gene end was trimmed by 4 bases and the J gene end by 4 bases; junction bases not matched to a gene: 14. The CDR3 contains 17 residues. The CDR3 region has the DNA TGCGCCAGCAGCCGAGACCAGTTGACAGGGGCCAGCTATGGCTACACCTTC. Translation: CASSRDQLTGASYGYTF.

The chain employs TRBV3-1 (or the pseudogene TRBV3-2) and TRBJ2-5; TRBD2 aligns across 8 bases. CDR3 size: 14 residues. Germline V gives CDR1 LGHDT, CDR2 YNNKEL (reference sequence). The ends lost 3 bases at V and 5 bases at J; junction bases unmatched: 5. CDR3 DNA sequence: TGTGCCAGCAGCCATCTAGCGGGTTCCGAGACCCAGTACTTC. Its translation: CASSHLAGSETQYF.

This clone was picked up one time. CDR3 sequence reads: CASSLVVAVGAFSYEQYF. For the CDR3, the DNA is TGTGCCAGCAGCTTAGTCGTAGCCGTGGGGGCCTTCTCCTACGAGCAGTACTTC. The chain couples TRBV7-9 to TRBJ2-7; D is perhaps TRBD1 (6 bases). The CDR3 consists of 18 residues. CDR1 and CDR2 (germline): SEHNR, FQNEAQ (reference sequence). Trimming cost V 1 base and J 0 bases, with 19 bases left between them.

The rearrangement joins TRBV19 to TRBJ2-5, with 10 bases identical to TRBD2. From germline, CDR1 is LNHDA and CDR2 SQIVND (reference sequence). The CDR3 contains 16 residues. Trimming at V came to 7 bases and at J to 5 bases, leaving 13 bases not matched to a gene. CDR3 loop: CASTTSGTLRGETQYF. The CDR3 nucleotides are TGTGCCAGTACTACTAGCGGGACCCTCCGAGGGGAGACCCAGTACTTC.

This clone was picked up a small number of times. The chain uses TRBV7-2 and TRBJ1-1; 7 positions match TRBD1. The CDR3 covers 13 residues. The J segment lost 4 bases and the V segment lost 3 bases, leaving 2 bases of the junction unmatched. Germline values: CDR1 SGHTA, CDR2 FQGNSA. CDR3 region: CASSFDRVTEAFF. DNA of the CDR3: TGTGCCAGCAGCTTCGACAGGGTCACTGAAGCTTTCTTT.

This clone was detected a few times. V usage is TRBV7-9 and J usage is TRBJ2-1; TRBD2 matches at 11 bases. The CDR3 has 17 residues. CDR1 is SEHNR, CDR2 FQNEAQ, per germline (reference sequence). The junction had 7 bases not matched to a gene; V was cut back by 6 bases and J by 0 bases. The CDR3 region has the DNA TGTGCCAGCAGTACCGGGACTAGCGGAATCTCCTACAATGAGCAGTTCTTC. This sequence encodes CASSTGTSGISYNEQFF.

The V call is TRBV20-1, the J call TRBJ2-7, with TRBD1 as a possible D gene (5 bases). Germline V lookup: CDR1 DFQATT, CDR2 SNEGSKA (reference sequence). The V gene lost 6 bases and the J gene lost 6 bases, with 12 bases spanning the gap. This CDR3 comprises 11 residues. DNA for the CDR3: TGCAGTGCCAGAACAGGTCGCGAGCAGTACTTC. As protein: CSARTGREQYF.

The V and J genes are TRBV4-3 and TRBJ1-2; maybe TRBD1 (5 bases). The length of the CDR3 is 14 residues. Trimming took off 4 bases at V and 5 bases at J, with 14 bases between the two ends. Per the germline V gene, CDR1 is LGHNA and CDR2 is YSLEER. In DNA, the CDR3 is TGCGCCAGCAGCCCGGACATAGGATCATATGGCTACACCTTC. Protein: CASSPDIGSYGYTF.